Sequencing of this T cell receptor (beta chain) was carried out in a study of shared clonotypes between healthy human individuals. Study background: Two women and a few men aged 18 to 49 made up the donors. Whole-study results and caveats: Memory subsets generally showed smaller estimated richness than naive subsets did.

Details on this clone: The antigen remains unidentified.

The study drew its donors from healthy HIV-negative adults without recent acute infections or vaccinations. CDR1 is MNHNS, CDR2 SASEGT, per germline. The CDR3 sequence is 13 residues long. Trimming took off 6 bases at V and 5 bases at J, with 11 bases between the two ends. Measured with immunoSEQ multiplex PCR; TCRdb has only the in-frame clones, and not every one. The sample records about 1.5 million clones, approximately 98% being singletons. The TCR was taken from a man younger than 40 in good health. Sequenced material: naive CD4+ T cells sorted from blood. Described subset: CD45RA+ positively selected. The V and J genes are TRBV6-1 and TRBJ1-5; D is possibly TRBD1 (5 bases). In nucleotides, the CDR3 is TGTGCCAGCAGCCAGGGCTTAGATCAGCCCCAGCATTTT. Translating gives CASSQGLDQPQHF.